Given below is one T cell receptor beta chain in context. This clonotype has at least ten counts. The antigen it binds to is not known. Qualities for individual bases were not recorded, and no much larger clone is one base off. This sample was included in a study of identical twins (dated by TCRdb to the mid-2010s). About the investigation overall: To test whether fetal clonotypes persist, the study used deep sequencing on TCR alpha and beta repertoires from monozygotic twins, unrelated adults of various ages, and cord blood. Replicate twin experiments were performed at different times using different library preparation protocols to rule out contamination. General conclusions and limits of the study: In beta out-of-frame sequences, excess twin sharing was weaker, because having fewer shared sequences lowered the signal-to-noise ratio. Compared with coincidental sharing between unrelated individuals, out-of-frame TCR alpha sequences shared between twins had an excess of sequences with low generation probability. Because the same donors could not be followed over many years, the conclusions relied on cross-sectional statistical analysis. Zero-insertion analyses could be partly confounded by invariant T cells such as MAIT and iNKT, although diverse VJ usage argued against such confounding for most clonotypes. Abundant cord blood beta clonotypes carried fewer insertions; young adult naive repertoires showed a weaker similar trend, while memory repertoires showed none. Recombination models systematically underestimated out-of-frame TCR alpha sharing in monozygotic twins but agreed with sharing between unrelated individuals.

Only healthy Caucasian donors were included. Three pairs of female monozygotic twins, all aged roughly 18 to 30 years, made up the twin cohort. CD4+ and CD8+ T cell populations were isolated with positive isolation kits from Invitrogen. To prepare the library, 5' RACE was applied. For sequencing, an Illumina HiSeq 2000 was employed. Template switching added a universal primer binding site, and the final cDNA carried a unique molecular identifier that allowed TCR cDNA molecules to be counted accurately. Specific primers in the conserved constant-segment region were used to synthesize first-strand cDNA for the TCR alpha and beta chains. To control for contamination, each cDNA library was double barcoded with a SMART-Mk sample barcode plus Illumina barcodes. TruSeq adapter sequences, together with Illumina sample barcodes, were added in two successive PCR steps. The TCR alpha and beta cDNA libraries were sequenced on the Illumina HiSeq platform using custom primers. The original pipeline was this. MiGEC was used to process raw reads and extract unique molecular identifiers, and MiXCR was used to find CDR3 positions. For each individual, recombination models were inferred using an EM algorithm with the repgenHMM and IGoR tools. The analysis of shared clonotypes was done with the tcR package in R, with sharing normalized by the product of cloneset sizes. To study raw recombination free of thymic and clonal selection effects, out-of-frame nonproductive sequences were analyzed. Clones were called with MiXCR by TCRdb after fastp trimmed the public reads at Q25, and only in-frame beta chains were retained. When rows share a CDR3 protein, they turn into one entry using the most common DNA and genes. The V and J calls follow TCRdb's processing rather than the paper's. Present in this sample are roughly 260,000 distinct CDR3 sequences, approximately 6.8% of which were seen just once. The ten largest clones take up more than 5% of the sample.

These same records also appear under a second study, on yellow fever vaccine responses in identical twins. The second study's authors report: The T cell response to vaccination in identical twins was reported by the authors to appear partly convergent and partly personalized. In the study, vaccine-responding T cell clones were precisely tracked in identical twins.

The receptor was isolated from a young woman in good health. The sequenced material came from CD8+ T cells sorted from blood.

CDR3 protein: CSVDRNTEAFF. The nucleotides read TGCAGCGTTGACAGAAACACTGAAGCTTTCTTT. The sequence is built from TRBV29-1 and TRBJ1-1; no D gene call is confident. The CDR3 has 11 amino acids, counting the end cysteine and phenylalanine. Just CDR3 DNA is preserved here, 33 bases in frame from base 1. A distance of 4 bases separates the germline ends of V and J, which lose 3 bases and 2 bases respectively. The germline V gene specifies SQVTM as CDR1 and ANQGSEA as CDR2.